One and the same sample provided the 20 T cell receptor beta chains below, sequenced in a study of shared clonotypes between healthy human individuals (dated by TCRdb to 2019 to 2021). Library creation used the immunoSEQ multiplex PCR assay. TCRdb limited this immuneACCESS table to in-frame rearrangements with V and J called. A share of clones is missing; checked studies link under half to unresolved V genes, and the rest is unexplained. The sample profile shows around 2.5 million clones; roughly 93% of them were found once. About 0.38% of the sample goes to the ten largest clones. The sequenced sample consisted of naive CD4+ T cells from PBMCs. This sample's cell subset or site label indicates: CD45RA+ positively selected. The source of these receptors is a man between 18 and 35 years old in good health. Some clones in this sample may be carry-over from other donors' samples.

J is TRBJ1-1 and V is TRBV5-4; D is perhaps TRBD1 (5 bases). This CDR3 is built from 16 residues. The germline V gene has CDR1 SGHNT and CDR2 YYREEE (reference sequence). V was clipped by 3 bases and J by 4 bases, with 19 bases between them. This CDR3 reads CASSSARDAPSTEAFF. The CDR3 DNA reads as TGTGCCAGCAGCTCCGCCCGGGACGCCCCTTCCACTGAAGCTTTCTTT.

The rearrangement uses TRBV11-3 and TRBJ2-5; D is perhaps TRBD1 or TRBD2 (6 bases each). Germline CDR1 reads SGHNT; CDR2 reads YENEEA. V lost 8 bases, J lost 3 bases, and 13 bases lay in between. CDR3 length: 13 residues. The CDR3 region has the DNA TGTGCCAGCGGGAGGACAGCCGAAGAGACCCAGTACTTC. This gives the protein CASGRTAEETQYF. Drawing the rest from reference TRBV11-3 and TRBJ2-5, the complete variable domain is EAGVVQSPRYKIIEKKQPVAFWCNPISGHNTLYWYLQNLGQGPELLIRYENEEAVDDSQLPKDRFSAERLKGVDSTLKIQPAELGDSAVYLCASGRTAEETQYFGPGTRLLVL.

V gene TRBV18 combines with J gene TRBJ2-5, with 10 bases aligning to TRBD1. Germline V gene lookup returns CDR1 KGHSH and CDR2 LQKENI. V shed 0 bases, J shed 4 bases, and the junction held 8 bases outside the gene matches. The CDR3 runs to 17 residues. The CDR3 region is CASSPPQTGGLAETQYF. CDR3 in DNA: TGTGCCAGCTCACCACCGCAGACAGGGGGCCTTGCAGAGACCCAGTACTTC.

This clone has only one observation. The chain employs TRBV28 and TRBJ1-1, with D tentatively TRBD1 (6 bases). CDR1 is MDHEN and CDR2 is SYDVKM in the germline V gene. V lost 8 bases and J lost 3, with 16 bases in between. The CDR3 consists of 14 residues. CDR3 nucleotides: TGTGCCAGCCTCCCGGGGGGCGCGGACACTGAAGCTTTCTTT. Protein product: CASLPGGADTEAFF.

The chain joins TRBV6-5 to TRBJ1-2; 9 positions agree with TRBD1. The J segment lost 8 bases and the V segment lost 2 bases, leaving 9 bases of the junction unmatched. This CDR3 has 15 residues. CDR1 MNHEY and CDR2 SVGAGI come from the germline V gene. The CDR3 region has the DNA TGTGCCAGCAGTTACGCGTTCACAGGGGGCGCAGGCTACACCTTC. Translated, it gives CASSYAFTGGAGYTF.

J is TRBJ1-1 and V is TRBV28; 10 nucleotides align to TRBD1. Unmatched junction bases numbered 10, after V lost 3 bases and J lost 12 bases. There are 14 residues in the CDR3. Germline V gene data show CDR1 as MDHEN and CDR2 as SYDVKM. This CDR3 is CASSFPFPGQGTFF. CDR3 nucleotide sequence: TGTGCCAGCAGTTTCCCATTTCCGGGACAGGGGACTTTCTTT.

The CDR3: CASSLGLAATTDTQYF. In nucleotides, the CDR3 is TGTGCCAGCAGCTTAGGGCTAGCGGCGACCACAGATACGCAGTATTTT. The J gene is TRBJ2-3, the V gene TRBV7-2; 7 bases align to TRBD2. CDR1 and CDR2 (germline): SGHTA, FQGNSA. V lost 1 base and J lost 2; bases outside the gene matches: 6. This CDR3 is built from 16 residues.

The chain couples TRBV15 to TRBJ1-5, with 9 bases matching TRBD1. Germline loops: CDR1 LNHNV, CDR2 YYDKDF (reference sequence). This CDR3 is built from 16 residues. V lost 5 bases, J lost 6 bases, and 11 bases stayed unmatched. The CDR3 here is CATSGLQGAQGQPQHF. The CDR3 DNA reads TGTGCCACCAGCGGACTACAGGGGGCCCAGGGTCAGCCCCAGCATTTT.

The chain couples TRBV11-3 to TRBJ2-1, with 13 bases that match TRBD2. Germline V CDR1 and CDR2: SGHNT, YENEEA. CDR3 length equals 16 residues. V was clipped by 5 bases and J by 7 bases; unmatched bases: 8. The CDR3 sequence: CASSLGLAGVRNEQFF. In nucleotides, the CDR3 is TGTGCCAGCAGCCTCGGACTAGCGGGAGTTCGTAATGAGCAGTTCTTC.

The rearrangement uses TRBV27 and TRBJ2-3; 9 bases match TRBD2. Germline V gives CDR1 MNHEY, CDR2 SMNVEV (reference sequence). The V and J ends lost 5 bases and 0 bases, in that order; junction bases with no gene match: 9. The CDR3 spans 17 residues. The CDR3 coding sequence is TGTGCCAGCAGTCGCCTAACTACTAGCGGGAGCACAGATACGCAGTATTTT. The encoded protein is CASSRLTTSGSTDTQYF.

The rearrangement uses TRBV5-1 and TRBJ2-7; D is undetermined. Germline loops: CDR1 SGHRS, CDR2 YFSETQ. V was trimmed by 0 bases and J by 3 bases, leaving 10 bases between them. The CDR3 totals 14 residues. The CDR3 nucleotides are TGCGCCAGCAGCTTGGAGTCAACGAACTACGAGCAGTACTTC. Translated: CASSLESTNYEQYF.

The chain links TRBV11-2 to TRBJ2-4; D unclear. Trimming took off 5 bases at V and 0 bases at J, with 5 bases between the two ends. This CDR3 region has 13 residues. Per germline, CDR1 SGHAT and CDR2 FQNNGV. This CDR3 reads CASSALAKNIQYF. DNA for the CDR3: TGTGCCAGCAGCGCCCTAGCCAAAAACATTCAGTACTTC. Using reference TRBV11-2 and TRBJ2-4 for the parts outside the CDR3, the full variable domain is EAGVAQSPRYKIIEKRQSVAFWCNPISGHATLYWYQQILGQGPKLLIQFQNNGVVDDSQLPKDRFSAERLKGVDSTLKIQPAKLEDSAVYLCASSALAKNIQYFGAGTRLSVL.

Note on this clone: Other nucleotide sequences from this sample produce the same CDR3. This CDR3 is CASSPPVRDGYTF. The CDR3, as DNA: TGTGCCAGCTCACCACCGGTGAGGGATGGCTACACCTTC. The V call is TRBV18, the J call TRBJ1-2, with D unclear. The germline V gene has CDR1 KGHSH and CDR2 LQKENI. This CDR3 comprises 13 residues. Trimming cost V 0 bases and J 6 bases, with 8 bases left between them.

The chain employs TRBV4-2 and TRBJ1-2; possibly TRBD1 for D (6 bases). CDR1 is LGHNA, CDR2 YNFKEQ, per germline. V gave up 4 bases and J gave up 8 bases, with 14 bases separating them. The CDR3 is made up of 13 amino acids. The CDR3 protein is CASSPGALRGYTF. CDR3 DNA sequence: TGTGCCAGCAGCCCGGGGGCACTCCGGGGCTACACCTTC.

With respect to this clone: The sample has other DNA sequences that encode this CDR3 too. This sequence joins TRBV4-1 and TRBJ1-1, with a weak D call TRBD1 (6 bases). The V and J ends lost 1 base and 0 bases respectively, with 9 bases between them. This CDR3 is built from 15 residues. CDR1 MGHRA and CDR2 YSYEKL come from the germline V gene. DNA of the CDR3: TGCGCCAGCAGCCAAGGGGGACACTTGAACACTGAAGCTTTCTTT. Translation gives CASSQGGHLNTEAFF.

The J gene is TRBJ2-7, the V gene TRBV28, with D possibly being TRBD1 or TRBD2 (5 bases each). The V gene lost 3 bases and the J gene lost 2 bases, with 20 bases spanning the gap. The CDR3 sequence is 17 residues long. The germline V gene encodes CDR1 MDHEN and CDR2 SYDVKM. This CDR3 reads CASSLAPGTGITYEQYF. Written as DNA, the CDR3 is TGTGCCAGCAGTTTGGCCCCCGGGACGGGGATTACCTACGAGCAGTACTTC.

V gene TRBV5-4 combines with J gene TRBJ2-2; a weak D match, TRBD1 (7 bases). In germline, CDR1 is SGHNT, CDR2 YYREEE (reference sequence). This CDR3 is 18 amino acids long. The V end was cut by 3 bases, the J end by 5 bases, with 23 bases between. In DNA, the CDR3 is TGTGCCAGCAGCTGGCCTGCGGGACAGACCCCGGGTACCGGGGAGCTGTTTTTT. As protein: CASSWPAGQTPGTGELFF.

V gene TRBV28 combines with J gene TRBJ1-2; D uncertain. The CDR3 totals 13 residues. Deletions cut 2 bases from V and 5 bases from J, with 9 bases between. Germline V gives CDR1 MDHEN, CDR2 SYDVKM. The CDR3 region has the DNA TGTGCCAGCAGTTTAAATCAGGAGTATGGCTACACCTTC. Its translation: CASSLNQEYGYTF.

The chain employs TRBV5-1 and TRBJ1-1; 7 nucleotides line up with TRBD1. CDR1 is SGHRS, CDR2 YFSETQ, per germline. The CDR3 is 13 amino acids. J was trimmed by 7 bases and V by 10 bases; bases with no gene match: 13. In DNA form, the CDR3 reads TGCGCCTGCGGCAGGGAGGGGGCGAGTGAAGCTTTCTTT. Residues: CACGREGASEAFF.

The count of this clone is one. Distinct nucleotide sequences in the sample also encode this CDR3. The genes are TRBV4-1 and TRBJ1-4, with TRBD1 as a possible D gene (6 bases). CDR1 and CDR2 (germline): MGHRA, YSYEKL. V was shortened by 4 bases and J by 8 bases, with 20 bases between the two germline ends. The CDR3 loop spans 16 amino acids. CDR3: CASSRGEQGGEEKLFF. The CDR3 bases are TGCGCCAGCAGCCGAGGGGAACAGGGTGGGGAAGAAAAACTGTTTTTT.